This T cell receptor beta chain was profiled in a study of radiation and T cells in renal cell carcinoma. On this clone itself: No antigen is known for it.

The time point: baseline pretreatment blood. The treatment: 15 Gy SBRT to primary tumor, nephrectomy 4 weeks later. Clear cell pathology was present in this patient's renal cell carcinoma. Study conclusions and caveats: In blood, top tumor clones expanded by 2 weeks, shrinking by 4.

From germline, CDR1 is LNHDA and CDR2 SQIVND (reference sequence). V trimming: 4 bases; J trimming: 10 bases; junction bases outside the gene matches: 9. This CDR3 is built from 14 residues. Generated by immunoSEQ multiplex PCR, the TCRdb table keeps only in-frame clones and is missing some. The table records some 150,000 clones, around four fifths of them present only once. Source: blood, taken from a patient whose treatment included radiotherapy and nephrectomy. This chain connects TRBV19 to TRBJ1-1; TRBD1 matches at 10 bases. The source of this sequence is a woman in her forties or fifties with renal cell carcinoma. This CDR3 is CASSTQDRGPAAFF. CDR3 in DNA: TGTGCCAGTAGTACTCAAGACAGGGGGCCAGCAGCTTTCTTT. Using reference TRBV19 and TRBJ1-1 for the parts outside the CDR3, the full variable domain is DGGITQSPKYLFRKEGQNVTLSCEQNLNHDAMYWYRQDPGQGLRLIYYSQIVNDFQKGDIAEGYSVSREKKESFPLTVTSAQKNPTAFYLCASSTQDRGPAAFFGQGTRLTVV.